The entry below describes one T cell receptor beta chain. Its target is not known. TCRdb's copy holds only in-frame clones and misses some; the assay was immunoSEQ multiplex PCR. The top ten hold 5% to 6.5% of the sample, which has around 46,000 clones, approximately 70% seen once. The source of the sample is a study of vaccination effects on CD4 cells after COVID-19. Study at large: Before any sequencing was done, the ViraFEST assay used viral peptide pools to expand antigen-specific CD4+ T cells. The researchers cultured some 1.9 million PBMC per well with about 10 IU/ml IL-2 and roughly 9.4 ug/ml peptides. General observations from the study: After vaccination of healthy people, only 1 of 255 vaccine-induced clones cross-reacted with common cold coronaviruses. Substantial clonal contraction characterized both infection- and vaccine-induced clones late after vaccination.

Culture lasted under 13 days before CD4+ T cell isolation. Germline V gives CDR1 SQVTM, CDR2 ANQGSEA. V lost 4 bases and J 1 base, leaving 17 bases between the germline ends. The CDR3 runs 16 residues. This TCR was recovered from a human donor who received a COVID-19 vaccine. The chain is built from TRBV29-1 and TRBJ1-5; D gene unclear. The sequencing used CD4+ T cells from PBMCs cultured without peptide, collected before COVID-19 vaccination. The CDR3 region has the DNA TGCAGCGTTGGGGCCCCGAGGAGATTCAGCAATCAGCCCCAGCATTTT. Translation: CSVGAPRRFSNQPQHF.